This T cell receptor beta chain was identified in a study of beta chain features in type 1 diabetes (dated 2018 in TCRdb). The study in broad terms: No differences in mean age, gender distribution, total cell number or subset yield were found between patients and healthy donors. In the study, TCRB repertoires of sorted circulating CD4+ T cell subsets from recently diagnosed type 1 diabetes patients were compared with those of matched healthy donors. A total of some 100,000,000 sorted cells were examined across all samples, and a strong correlation was observed between cell number per subset and RNA yield. Naive and central memory subsets were obtained from all 30 or so donors, but regulatory and stem cell-like memory subsets were isolated from only 8 patients and about 8 healthy donors.

From each donor, a single peripheral blood sample of around 0.12 L on average was drawn into heparinised tubes. Naive, central memory, regulatory and stem cell-like memory CD4+ T cells were sorted on a BD FACSAria II using a panel including CD45RO, CCR7, CD25, CD127, CD95 and CD27. Every sorted population had a purity above 95%. PBMCs were isolated immediately by Lymphoprep density gradient centrifugation and stained directly without culture. To minimize batch effects, samples were stained and sorted in pairs, one healthy donor with one patient per experiment. The High Capacity cDNA Reverse Transcription Kit was used to reverse transcribe all of the isolated RNA, meaning that expressed TCRB transcripts were what got sequenced. Naive, central memory and regulatory T cell samples underwent deep immunoSEQ sequencing, averaging about 3.57 million total reads per sample. Sorted cells were lysed in RLT buffer, and RNA was extracted using DNase-treated RNeasy Micro or Mini kits according to cell number. Each cell subset was processed on its own to prevent cross-contamination, while patient and healthy donor samples were processed together. Using the immunoSEQ multiplex PCR, TCRB sequences were amplified from cDNA into 87-bp fragments spanning the CDR3 region. Amplicons were sequenced on the Illumina HiSeq platform. Per the source publication's procedure: Synthetic template baselines were used to correct PCR bias computationally, reads within Hamming distance 2 were collapsed together, and singletons that could not be merged were discarded. Reads were aligned against IMGT to assign V, D and J genes, CDR3 length and insertions or deletions at six rearrangement sites. Within each subset, clonotype counts were normalized to sorted cell number, after which true diversity and Gini coefficients were computed with the tcR R package. The overlap coefficient, calculated on TCRB nucleotide sequences, was used to quantify repertoire sharing. TCRdb retrieved this table from immuneACCESS and kept in-frame rearrangements only. Not all clones are present; in checked studies, unresolved V genes account for under half, and no reason is known for the remainder. V and J calls and clone size follow that table, whereas D and trimming were derived from the DNA. The sample yields around 300,000 clones; 8% were counted once. More than 0.8% of the sample lies in the top ten.

V sheds 5 bases and J sheds 10 bases, leaving 13 bases between their ends. The CDR3, cysteine through phenylalanine, is 12 amino acids long. Only the CDR3 DNA is retained, 36 bases long and in frame from the first base. The germline V gene gives CDR1 as SGHTA and CDR2 as FQGNSA. What the authors observed across the whole study: Shorter templates might be favored by PCR, yet because patient and control samples were amplified and corrected together, any such skew would affect both groups equally. Because cDNA rather than genomic DNA was sequenced, highly expressing activated cells could have been over-represented, although no difference in activation and CD3 levels was found between groups. Because the HLA sub-analyses included only small numbers of individuals, any influence of HLA type on TCRB rearrangement was left unresolved. Naive, central memory and regulatory TCRB repertoires appeared to be more alike among patients than among healthy donors. At VDJ recombination sites, type 1 diabetes patients had fewer insertions and more deleted nucleotides, which implies abnormalities in thymic rearrangement. Type 1 diabetes patients showed a moderate but significant shortening of TCRB CDR3 length in all four CD4+ subsets.

This clone was observed a handful of times. Its target antigen remains unknown. No per-base quality is available; no much larger clone lies one base away. The receptor chain draws on TRBV7-2 and TRBJ2-3, with a weak D call of TRBD2 (5 bases match). The specimen sequenced was central memory CD4+ T cells from blood. This TCR was recovered from a woman aged 18-29 years in good health. The CDR3: CASSEASRAQYF. The sequenced DNA: TGTGCCAGCAGCGAAGCCTCGCGGGCGCAGTATTTT.